Listed here are 21 T cell receptor beta chains from one sample, sequenced in a study of early T cells in non-severe SARS-CoV-2 infection. Each CDR3 protein gets one entry after TCRdb re-called the 5' RACE reads with MiXCR. This repertoire shows under 70,000 distinct CDR3 sequences, around 7.7% found once; its top ten account for roughly a tenth. Sequencing was performed on whole blood, taken at baseline. These receptors originate from an adult who was a healthcare worker with PCR-confirmed SARS-CoV-2 infection or an uninfected control (not recorded which).

The CDR3 loop reads CSVEVAVYQETQYF. Here the CDR3 DNA reads TGCAGCGTTGAAGTGGCAGTGTACCAAGAGACCCAGTACTTC. The chain recombines TRBV29-1 with TRBJ2-5; no clear D. The germline gives CDR1 SQVTM, CDR2 ANQGSEA. This CDR3 region has 14 residues. The ends were cut back, 1 base at V and 0 bases at J, with 9 bases in the middle.

The rearrangement links TRBV6-2 or TRBV6-3 to TRBJ2-1; 8 bases line up with TRBD2. Germline lookup yields CDR1 MNHEY and CDR2 SVGEGT. The CDR3 totals 17 residues. The J segment lost 1 base and the V segment lost 1 base, leaving 6 bases of the junction unmatched. Written as DNA, the CDR3 is TGTGCCAGCAGTTACTTAAGACTAGCGTCGTCCTACAATGAGCAGTTCTTC. This translates into CASSYLRLASSYNEQFF.

This clonotype came up once. A single base separates this from a much larger clone, so it may be a read error. The CDR3 protein is CAITQDIKRDKDWSEQFF. The CDR3, as DNA: TGTGCCATCACGCAAGATATCAAGCGGGACAAGGATTGGTCCGAGCAGTTCTTC. The chain joins TRBV10-3 to TRBJ2-1; the D gene is possibly TRBD2 (7 bases). The CDR3 has 18 amino acids. V gave up 7 bases and J gave up 10 bases, with 32 bases separating them. Germline CDR1 and CDR2: ENHRY and SYGVKD.

This clonotype has at least ten counts. The V gene is TRBV7-9, the J gene TRBJ2-5, with 9 bases fitting TRBD1. Trimming at V came to 0 bases and at J to 4 bases, leaving 6 bases not matched to a gene. Per the germline V gene, CDR1 is SEHNR and CDR2 is FQNEAQ (reference sequence). The CDR3 sequence is 16 residues long. The DNA of the CDR3 is TGTGCCAGCAGCTTAGCTGGGACAGGGCCCCGAGAGACCCAGTACTTC. This codes for CASSLAGTGPRETQYF.

This clonotype was observed a handful of times. The chain combines TRBV12-3 or TRBV12-4 with TRBJ2-7, with a tentative D call TRBD2 (6 bases). The CDR3 runs 14 residues. The V end lost 5 bases, the J end lost 1 base, and 12 bases lay between the germline ends. CDR3 sequence reads: CASSEIGGSYEQYF. The CDR3 DNA reads TGTGCCAGCAGTGAAATCGGAGGGTCCTACGAGCAGTACTTC.

This chain connects TRBV6-2 or TRBV6-3 to TRBJ1-5, with 7 positions matching TRBD1. After removal of 6 bases from V and 2 bases from J, the junction contained 7 bases not matched to a gene. Per germline, CDR1 MNHEY and CDR2 SVGEGT. There are 15 residues in the CDR3. CDR3 in amino acids: CASSHPTGGNQPQHF. The CDR3 DNA follows: TGTGCCAGCAGCCACCCTACAGGGGGCAATCAGCCCCAGCATTTT.

This clonotype was detected many times. This chain links TRBV20-1 with TRBJ2-3; no reliable D call. This CDR3 contains 13 residues. Germline V gene data show CDR1 as DFQATT and CDR2 as SNEGSKA (reference sequence). V lost 2 bases to trimming and J lost 4 bases, with 10 bases between them. This CDR3 is CSARTVGPDTQYF. The CDR3 DNA sequence: TGCAGTGCTAGAACCGTCGGCCCAGATACGCAGTATTTT.

V is TRBV7-9 and J is TRBJ2-1, with unresolved D. The germline V gene has CDR1 SEHNR and CDR2 FQNEAQ (reference sequence). The CDR3 totals 17 residues. The V and J ends lost 1 base and 1 base respectively, with 14 bases between them. CDR3: CASSLVTGPGSYNEQFF. CDR3 DNA: TGTGCCAGCAGCTTAGTTACTGGCCCTGGGTCCTACAATGAGCAGTTCTTC.

This clonotype was counted many times. The chain uses TRBV11-2 and TRBJ2-5, with 7 bases identical to TRBD2. The V segment lost 1 base and the J segment 4 bases; nucleotides outside the gene matches: 6. The CDR3 has 15 residues. CDR1 is SGHAT, CDR2 FQNNGV, per germline. CDR3 in amino acids: CASSLVGSGGETQYF. CDR3 nucleotide sequence: TGTGCCAGCAGCTTAGTGGGGTCGGGGGGAGAGACCCAGTACTTC. Looking up the rest from reference TRBV11-2 and TRBJ2-5 gives the full variable domain: EAGVAQSPRYKIIEKRQSVAFWCNPISGHATLYWYQQILGQGPKLLIQFQNNGVVDDSQLPKDRFSAERLKGVDSTLKIQPAKLEDSAVYLCASSLVGSGGETQYFGPGTRLLVL.

This clonotype was seen many times. CDR3 nucleotide sequence: TGTGCCAGCAGTTTAAGGAGGGATCAGCCCCAGCATTTT. It yields the protein CASSLRRDQPQHF. The chain is built from TRBV27 and TRBJ1-5, with unresolved D. CDR1 is MNHEY and CDR2 is SMNVEV in the germline V gene (reference sequence). Deletions cut 2 bases from V and 5 bases from J, with 7 bases between. The CDR3 is 13 amino acids.

As for this clonotype: A read error may explain this, as a much larger clone is one base away. V usage is TRBV7-9 and J usage is TRBJ2-5; D gene ambiguous. This CDR3 has 11 residues. From germline, CDR1 is SEHNR and CDR2 FQNEAQ (reference sequence). The CDR3 sequence is CASSHQETQHF. CDR3 DNA: TGTGCCAGCAGCCACCAAGAGACCCAGCACTTC.

This clonotype was seen only a few times. The chain uses TRBV18 and TRBJ2-3, with 10 positions matching TRBD1. This CDR3 is built from 16 residues. Trimming took 1 base from V and 5 from J; bases not matched to a gene: 6. Per germline, CDR1 KGHSH and CDR2 LQKENI. The CDR3 DNA is TGTGCCAGCTCACCACTGGACAGGGGGATTGGAGATACGCAGTATTTT. It specifies CASSPLDRGIGDTQYF.

The table lists this clonotype with many counts. This sequence joins TRBV20-1 and TRBJ2-1; D remains unclear. The CDR3 has 11 residues. V was shortened by 3 bases and J by 9 bases, with 9 bases between the two germline ends. Germline CDR1 is DFQATT and CDR2 is SNEGSKA (reference sequence). CDR3 nucleotides: TGCAGTGCTAGGGCTTCGAGTGAGCAGTTCTTC. Protein: CSARASSEQFF.

This clonotype was counted only a few times. This rearrangement joins TRBV7-2 to TRBJ2-2; D is uncertain. The CDR3 totals 16 residues. CDR1 SGHTA and CDR2 FQGNSA come from the germline V gene. Trimming took off 1 base at V and 1 base at J, with 10 bases between the two ends. CDR3 loop: CASSLVGRLNTGELFF. The CDR3 DNA reads as TGTGCCAGCAGCTTAGTGGGCCGACTGAACACCGGGGAGCTGTTTTTT.

This clonotype was seen only a few times. The V gene is TRBV21-1, the J gene TRBJ1-1. TRBV21-1 is recorded as a pseudogene. This CDR3 comprises 19 residues. CDR3 in DNA: TGTGCCAGCAGCAAAGCGCTAAAATGGCCAGGAAAAAGAGACACTGAAGCTTTCTTT. Amino acids: CASSKALKWPGKRDTEAFF.

This clonotype appeared many times. This chain's CDR3 is CASSLARTAFPIQNNSPLHF. DNA for the CDR3: TGTGCCAGCAGCTTAGCGAGGACAGCATTCCCCATCCAGAATAATTCACCCCTCCACTTT. The chain couples TRBV7-2 to TRBJ1-6; possibly TRBD1 for D (6 bases). The CDR3 extends over 20 amino acids. The germline V gene encodes CDR1 SGHTA and CDR2 FQGNSA. The V gene lost 0 bases and the J gene lost 5 bases, with 23 bases spanning the gap.

By proportion, this clonotype is medium-sized. V is TRBV7-8 and J is TRBJ2-6, with D possibly being TRBD2 (6 bases). The ends were cut back, 1 base at V and 0 bases at J, with 10 bases in the middle. Germline loops: CDR1 SGHVS, CDR2 FQNEAQ. This CDR3 is 17 amino acids long. The CDR3 is CASSLVGGTSGANVLTF. Written as DNA, the CDR3 is TGTGCCAGCAGCTTAGTTGGGGGGACCTCTGGGGCCAACGTCCTGACTTTC. Combining the CDR3 with reference TRBV7-8 and TRBJ2-6 gives the whole variable domain GAGVSQSPRYKVAKRGQDVALRCDPISGHVSLFWYQQALGQGPEFLTYFQNEAQLDKSGLPSDRFFAERPEGSVSTLKIQRTQQEDSAVYLCASSLVGGTSGANVLTFGAGSRLTVL.

This chain joins TRBV5-1 and TRBJ2-4, with 11 bases matching TRBD2. V was pared by 2 bases and J by 8 bases, with 3 bases of the junction left unmatched. Germline-derived CDR1 and CDR2 are SGHRS and YFSETQ. The CDR3 runs to 14 residues. The CDR3 nucleotides read TGCGCCAGCAGCTTTAGCGGGAGGGCTGACATTCAGTACTTC. Amino acids: CASSFSGRADIQYF.

This clonotype turned up a few times. The chain couples TRBV29-1 to TRBJ2-6, with 7 nucleotides matching TRBD2. The germline gives CDR1 SQVTM, CDR2 ANQGSEA. Trimming took 4 bases from V and 2 from J; bases not matched to a gene: 2. This CDR3 comprises 14 residues. In nucleotides, the CDR3 is TGCAGCGTTGGGGGGACTACTGGGGCCAACGTCCTGACTTTC. It specifies CSVGGTTGANVLTF.

This clonotype was counted between two and nine times. J is TRBJ2-1 and V is TRBV12-3 or TRBV12-4, with 10 bases matching TRBD2. V gave up 4 bases and J gave up 6 bases; unmatched junction bases: 6. The CDR3 has 15 amino acids. In DNA form, the CDR3 reads TGTGCCAGCAGTTGGGGACTAGCGCCCGGCAATGAGCAGTTCTTC. Translation: CASSWGLAPGNEQFF.

There are a few counts of this clonotype. Here the CDR3 DNA reads TGTGCCATCGGGTTTGGGCGGGATAGCAATGAGCAGTTCTTC. Translation: CAIGFGRDSNEQFF. The gene calls are TRBV10-3 and TRBJ2-1, with D perhaps matching TRBD2 (6 bases). Germline V gene lookup returns CDR1 ENHRY and CDR2 SYGVKD. The V end was cut by 8 bases, the J end by 6 bases, with 17 bases between. The CDR3 totals 14 residues.